This T cell receptor beta chain was sequenced during a study of shared clonotypes between healthy human individuals. Study-wide results and limits: Only blood samples were collected, and tissue repertoires likely differ.

Trimming cost V 4 bases and J 6 bases; bases outside gene matches: 11. CDR3 length: 15 amino acids. The germline V gene has CDR1 MNHNS and CDR2 SASEGT. To note about this clone: Antigen: not known.

Each PCR replicate from the sorted subsets contained about 200 ng DNA, which is some 32,000 T cell genomes. Only in-frame clones appear in the TCRdb table, and some are missing; sequencing was by immunoSEQ multiplex PCR. The sample gives some 2,400,000 clones, nearly 97% of which show up once; around 0.13% is in the top ten. The TCR originated in a man in his late teens or twenties in good health. This rearrangement joins TRBV6-1 to TRBJ1-2, with TRBD1 matching 7 bases. The sample consisted of naive CD4+ T cells sorted from blood. Subset in this sample: CD45RA+ positively selected. The CDR3 sequence is CASSGQDRVGDGYTF. The DNA of the CDR3 is TGTGCCAGCAGTGGGCAAGACAGGGTAGGAGATGGCTACACCTTC.